The 17 T cell receptor beta chains reported below all come from one sample, sequenced in a study of blood T cell repertoires in COVID-19. TCRdb's table, derived via immunoSEQ multiplex PCR, lists solely in-frame clones and lacks some. This table has 150,000 to 200,000 clones, over 80% appearing once. The sequenced sample was PBMCs or T cells enriched from blood (not recorded which). The origin of the receptors is a woman aged 25-40 years who had been exposed to COVID-19.

This clone was detected only once. The rearrangement joins TRBV2 to TRBJ1-6; D not certain. The V end was cut by 5 bases, the J end by 7 bases, with 12 bases between. The CDR3 is made up of 14 amino acids. Germline V gene sequence: CDR1 SNHLY, CDR2 FYNNEI. DNA for the CDR3: TGTGCCAGCAGTTTGACGGTACTAAATTCACCCCTCCACTTT. This gives the protein CASSLTVLNSPLHF.

This clone occurred a few times. This chain uses TRBV7-2 with TRBJ1-4; weak D call: TRBD1 (5 bases). V lost 2 bases, J lost 4 bases, and 11 bases lay in between. The CDR3 loop spans 15 amino acids. Germline V gene lookup returns CDR1 SGHTA and CDR2 FQGNSA. CDR3 DNA: TGTGCCAGCAGCTTACAGGGATGGGGTAATGAAAAACTGTTTTTT. It codes for CASSLQGWGNEKLFF. The full variable domain, with the rest looked up from reference TRBV7-2 and TRBJ1-4, is GAGVSQSPSNKVTEKGKDVELRCDPISGHTALYWYRQSLGQGLEFLIYFQGNSAPDKSGLPSDRFSAERTGGSVSTLTIQRTQQEDSAVYLCASSLQGWGNEKLFFGSGTQLSVL.

About this clone itself: The junction differs from germline at one of its ends, possibly a read error. The V gene is TRBV7-2, the J gene TRBJ1-2, with D possibly TRBD1 on 6 matching bases. CDR1 and CDR2 (germline): SGHTA, FQGNSA. This CDR3 contains 11 residues. This CDR3 reads CASSRNRDTTF. In nucleotides, the CDR3 is TGTGCCAGCAGCCGGAATCGGGACACGACTTTC.

The rearrangement joins TRBV19 to TRBJ1-2; 7 positions match TRBD1. The CDR3 consists of 11 residues. Germline V gene sequence: CDR1 LNHDA, CDR2 SQIVND (reference sequence). Trimming cost V 9 bases and J 2 bases; bases outside gene matches: 0. This chain's CDR3 is CASRGNYGYTF. In DNA form, the CDR3 reads TGTGCCAGCAGGGGGAACTATGGCTACACCTTC. The full variable domain, rest sourced from reference TRBV19 and TRBJ1-2, is DGGITQSPKYLFRKEGQNVTLSCEQNLNHDAMYWYRQDPGQGLRLIYYSQIVNDFQKGDIAEGYSVSREKKESFPLTVTSAQKNPTAFYLCASRGNYGYTFGSGTRLTVV.

The table lists this clone with a count of one. The rearrangement links TRBV5-6 to TRBJ1-3; 7 bases are a match to TRBD1. The germline V gene has CDR1 SGHDT and CDR2 YYEEEE. The ends lost 4 bases at V and 0 bases at J; junction bases unmatched: 13. The CDR3 sequence is 18 residues long. In nucleotides, the CDR3 is TGTGCCAGCAGCGGAACGCCGGGACAGCCGAGCTCTGGAAACACCATATATTTT. Amino acid sequence: CASSGTPGQPSSGNTIYF.

The rearrangement joins TRBV2 to TRBJ1-1; D might be TRBD1 (5 bases). CDR3 length equals 14 residues. V lost 5 bases and J lost 8, with 18 bases in between. Germline V gives CDR1 SNHLY, CDR2 FYNNEI. CDR3 DNA sequence: TGTGCCAGCAGTAGACAGACGTTAAACGTAGAAGCTTTCTTT. Protein product: CASSRQTLNVEAFF.

V usage is TRBV9 and J usage is TRBJ2-5; D possibly corresponds to TRBD2 (6 bases). CDR1 and CDR2 (germline): SGDLS, YYNGEE. This CDR3 contains 15 residues. Trimming took 0 bases from V and 5 from J, leaving 14 bases between them. CDR3 protein: CASSVDGGDWETQYF. DNA for the CDR3: TGTGCCAGCAGCGTAGACGGCGGGGACTGGGAGACCCAGTACTTC.

The rearrangement links TRBV5-1 to TRBJ2-1; TRBD2 is a possible D gene (5 bases). The CDR3 has 14 residues. With 2 bases removed from V and 5 bases from J, the gap between germline ends came to 11 bases. Germline loops: CDR1 SGHRS, CDR2 YFSETQ. The CDR3 DNA reads as TGCGCCAGCAGCTTAAACGGACTCCACAATGAGCAGTTCTTC. It specifies CASSLNGLHNEQFF. The variable domain in full, completed from reference TRBV5-1 and TRBJ2-1, reads KAGVTQTPRYLIKTRGQQVTLSCSPISGHRSVSWYQQTPGQGLQFLFEYFSETQRNKGNFPGRFSGRQFSNSRSEMNVSTLELGDSALYLCASSLNGLHNEQFFGPGTRLTVL.

The chain uses TRBV30 and TRBJ1-1; D is undetermined. This CDR3 spans 12 amino acids. Germline lookup yields CDR1 GTSNPN and CDR2 SVGIG (reference sequence). The V and J ends lost 4 bases and 5 bases respectively, with 11 bases between them. The CDR3 protein is CAWKDGGTEAFF. The DNA for the CDR3 is TGTGCCTGGAAAGATGGAGGAACTGAAGCTTTCTTT.

The chain links TRBV19 to TRBJ2-5; tentative D call: TRBD1 (7 bases). The CDR3 is made up of 14 amino acids. CDR1 is LNHDA and CDR2 is SQIVND in the germline V gene (reference sequence). Trimming removed 5 bases at V and 5 bases at J, with 15 bases between. The CDR3 sequence is CASSLDRDLETQYF. In DNA form, the CDR3 reads TGTGCCAGTAGTCTCGACAGGGACTTGGAGACCCAGTACTTC.

This clone showed up just once. V is TRBV10-2 and J is TRBJ1-5, with D tentatively TRBD1 (6 bases). The length of the CDR3 is 14 residues. The ends were cut back, 5 bases at V and 3 bases at J, with 11 bases in the middle. Germline V lookup: CDR1 WSHSY, CDR2 SAAADI. CDR3: CASSSGQNNQPQHF. In nucleotides, the CDR3 is TGCGCCAGCAGTTCCGGACAGAACAATCAGCCCCAGCATTTT.

This rearrangement joins TRBV4-3 to TRBJ1-2; 9 nucleotides align to TRBD1. The CDR3 totals 14 residues. Germline CDR1 is LGHNA and CDR2 is YSLEER. Losses at the gene ends were 4 bases for V and 8 bases for J; bases not matched to a gene: 8. This CDR3 reads CASSPPGTGKGYTF. Written as DNA, the CDR3 is TGCGCCAGCAGCCCCCCGGGGACAGGGAAAGGCTACACCTTC.

This chain connects TRBV6-5 to TRBJ1-2; 10 positions match TRBD1. V lost 6 bases, J lost 8 bases, and 9 bases stayed unmatched. In germline, CDR1 is MNHEY, CDR2 SVGAGI. This CDR3 has 14 residues. The CDR3 DNA is TGTGCCAGCAGGCTACAGACAGGGGGCGAAGGCTACACCTTC. Translation: CASRLQTGGEGYTF.

The rearrangement links TRBV5-4 to TRBJ1-2, with D maybe TRBD1 (6 bases). Germline V gives CDR1 SGHNT, CDR2 YYREEE (reference sequence). The V and J ends lost 0 bases and 7 bases respectively, with 16 bases between them. This CDR3 has 15 residues. CDR3 DNA: TGTGCCAGCAGCTTGGGGGGAGAACTAGGGGGTGGCTACACCTTC. This encodes CASSLGGELGGGYTF.

On this clone: Additional DNA sequences in this sample encode the identical CDR3. The V gene is TRBV7-9, the J gene TRBJ1-2; D uncertain. Trimming took 5 bases from V and 4 from J, leaving 11 bases between them. Germline values: CDR1 SEHNR, CDR2 FQNEAQ (reference sequence). CDR3 size: 13 residues. CDR3 loop: CASSPGLIYGYTF. CDR3 coding DNA: TGTGCCAGCAGCCCCGGACTGATCTATGGCTACACCTTC.

The chain recombines TRBV12-3 or TRBV12-4 with TRBJ2-2, with D unresolved. V was cut by 7 bases and J by 7 bases, with 13 bases left in between. The length of the CDR3 is 13 residues. The CDR3, as DNA: TGTGCCAGCACCCTCTCACCGGGCGGGGAGCTGTTTTTT. Its translation: CASTLSPGGELFF.

With respect to this clone: One end of the junction does not line up with germline, which may come from a read error. The chain joins TRBV7-6 to TRBJ2-2, with 13 bases fitting TRBD2. In germline, CDR1 is SGHVS, CDR2 FNYEAQ. The CDR3 spans 18 residues. The CDR3 nucleotides are TGTGCCAGCAGTTTAGCACTAGCGGGGGGGCCCGTGTCCGGGGAGCTGTTTTTT. Translated: CASSLALAGGPVSGELFF.